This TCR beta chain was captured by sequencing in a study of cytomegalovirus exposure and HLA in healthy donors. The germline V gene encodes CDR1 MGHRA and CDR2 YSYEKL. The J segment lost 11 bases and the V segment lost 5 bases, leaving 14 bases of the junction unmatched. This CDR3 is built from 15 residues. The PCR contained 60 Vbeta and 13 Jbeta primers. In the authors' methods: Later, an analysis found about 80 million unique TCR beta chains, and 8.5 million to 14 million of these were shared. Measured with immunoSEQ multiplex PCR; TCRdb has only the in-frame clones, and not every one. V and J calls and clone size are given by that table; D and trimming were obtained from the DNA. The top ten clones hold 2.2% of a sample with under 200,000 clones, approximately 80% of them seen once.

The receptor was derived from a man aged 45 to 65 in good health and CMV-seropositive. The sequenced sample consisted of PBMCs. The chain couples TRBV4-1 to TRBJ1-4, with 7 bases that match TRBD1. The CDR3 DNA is TGCGCCAGCAGCGAAGGACAGGCGTCGGTATGGAAACTGTTTTTT. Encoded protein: CASSEGQASVWKLFF.